This T cell receptor beta chain was sequenced in a study of cytomegalovirus exposure and HLA in healthy donors. With 5 bases removed from V and 7 bases from J, the gap between germline ends came to 14 bases. Germline values: CDR1 SGHNT, CDR2 YENEEA. The length of the CDR3 is 14 residues. The PCR ran on 60 Vbeta and 13 Jbeta primers. Only in-frame clones appear in the TCRdb table, and some are missing; sequencing was by immunoSEQ multiplex PCR. The top ten hold over 2% of the sample, which has 180,000 or so clones, under 85% seen once. The TCR sequence derives from a human donor in good health. V is TRBV11-3 and J is TRBJ1-4, with TRBD1 as a possible D gene (5 bases). The sequencing input was PBMCs. The DNA of the CDR3 is TGTGCCAGCAGCCCCGGGAGGGGTTCTGAAAAACTGTTTTTT. It is translated as CASSPGRGSEKLFF.